What follows are 25 T cell receptor beta chains derived from one specimen sequenced in a study of blood T cell repertoires in COVID-19. Sequenced by immunoSEQ multiplex PCR; TCRdb stores in-frame clones only, minus some. The table records about 210,000 clones, 70% to 90% of them present only once. Material for sequencing was peripheral blood. The receptors here all came from a woman aged 45-59 years with active or convalescent COVID-19.

This sequence joins TRBV5-1 and TRBJ2-4; TRBD1 is a possible D gene (5 bases). The CDR3 runs 20 residues. Germline CDR1 and CDR2: SGHRS and YFSETQ. V was cut by 0 bases and J by 1 base, with 23 bases left in between. CDR3 bases: TGCGCCAGCAGCTTGGGAGTCACCCTCGAAGGGGCGCTGGCCAAAAACATTCAGTACTTC. This sequence encodes CASSLGVTLEGALAKNIQYF.

J is TRBJ2-1 and V is TRBV7-9; 8 bases fit TRBD1. CDR3 length: 14 amino acids. Germline V CDR1 and CDR2: SEHNR, FQNEAQ (reference sequence). Trimming cost V 4 bases and J 7 bases; bases outside gene matches: 6. CDR3: CASSSERQGNEQFF. The CDR3 DNA follows: TGTGCCAGCAGCTCCGAGAGACAGGGGAATGAGCAGTTCTTC.

V gene TRBV20-1 combines with J gene TRBJ2-7, with D uncertain. The germline V gene has CDR1 DFQATT and CDR2 SNEGSKA (reference sequence). The V and J ends lost 3 bases and 4 bases respectively, with 16 bases between them. The CDR3 spans 14 residues. The DNA of the CDR3 is TGCAGTGCTAGTTTGTCACCTGGGCCGTACGAGCAGTACTTC. Translated, it gives CSASLSPGPYEQYF.

The rearrangement links TRBV7-3 to TRBJ2-3; D unresolved. Trimming removed 2 bases from V and 2 bases from J, with 5 bases in between. Looked up from germline, CDR1 is SGHTA and CDR2 is FQGTGA. The CDR3 runs to 13 residues. CDR3 amino acids: CASSLAVTDTQYF. The CDR3 DNA sequence: TGTGCCAGCAGCTTAGCGGTCACAGATACGCAGTATTTT. Full variable domain (missing parts from reference TRBV7-3 and TRBJ2-3): GAGVSQTPSNKVTEKGKYVELRCDPISGHTALYWYRQSLGQGPEFLIYFQGTGAADDSGLPNDRFFAVRPEGSVSTLKIQRTERGDSAVYLCASSLAVTDTQYFGPGTRLTVL.

The chain has TRBV2 and TRBJ2-4; 10 bases align to TRBD1. The germline CDR1 and CDR2 sequences are SNHLY and FYNNEI. V trimming: 4 bases; J trimming: 7 bases; junction bases outside the gene matches: 7. The CDR3 is 15 amino acids. CDR3 sequence (DNA): TGTGCCAGCAGTGCCCCGGGACAGGGGTCCAACATTCAGTACTTC. As protein: CASSAPGQGSNIQYF. Full variable domain (remainder filled in from reference TRBV2 and TRBJ2-4): EPEVTQTPSHQVTQMGQEVILRCVPISNHLYFYWYRQILGQKVEFLVSFYNNEISEKSEIFDDQFSVERPDGSNFTLKIRSTKLEDSAMYFCASSAPGQGSNIQYFGAGTRLSVL.

This sequence joins TRBV18 and TRBJ2-3; 9 bases are a match to TRBD2. J gave up 0 bases and V 3 bases, and 4 bases lay outside the gene matches. This CDR3 has 16 residues. CDR1 and CDR2 (germline): KGHSH, LQKENI. CDR3 nucleotide sequence: TGTGCCAGCTCACCGCAAGCGGGGGGCAGCACAGATACGCAGTATTTT. This sequence encodes CASSPQAGGSTDTQYF.

The chain is built from TRBV28 and TRBJ2-6; 9 nucleotides line up with TRBD1. This CDR3 has 18 residues. V gave up 7 bases and J gave up 0 bases; unmatched junction bases: 10. Germline V lookup: CDR1 MDHEN, CDR2 SYDVKM. The CDR3 DNA sequence: TGTGCCAGCACCCATCGACAGGGGGGTTTCTCTGGGGCCAACGTCCTGACTTTC. It yields the protein CASTHRQGGFSGANVLTF.

This clone came up once. The chain links TRBV6-1 to TRBJ2-7; D might be TRBD2 (5 bases). Germline V lookup: CDR1 MNHNS, CDR2 SASEGT. Trimming cost V 3 bases and J 3 bases, with 6 bases left between them. The CDR3 length is 12 residues. CDR3 coding DNA: TGTGCCAGCAGTGAGCGGGTCTACGAGCAGTACTTC. Its protein is CASSERVYEQYF.

Only a few counts were recorded for this clone. The CDR3 sequence is CASSRTTGALSGNTIYF. DNA for the CDR3: TGCGCCAGCAGCCGAACCACAGGGGCTCTCTCTGGAAACACCATATATTTT. This chain connects TRBV5-1 to TRBJ1-3, with TRBD1 matching over 7 bases. J lost 0 bases, V lost 4 bases, and 10 bases had no gene match. The CDR3 is made up of 17 amino acids. In germline, CDR1 is SGHRS, CDR2 YFSETQ. Supplemented by reference TRBV5-1 and TRBJ1-3, the full variable domain reads KAGVTQTPRYLIKTRGQQVTLSCSPISGHRSVSWYQQTPGQGLQFLFEYFSETQRNKGNFPGRFSGRQFSNSRSEMNVSTLELGDSALYLCASSRTTGALSGNTIYFGEGSWLTVV.

The chain couples TRBV9 to TRBJ1-5; D not resolved. The CDR3 is made up of 15 amino acids. CDR1 is SGDLS, CDR2 YYNGEE, per germline. Trimming shortened V by 0 bases and J by 1 base, and 8 bases separated the two germline ends. The CDR3 loop reads CASSVAGISNQPQHF. CDR3 nucleotides: TGTGCCAGCAGCGTAGCCGGGATCAGCAATCAGCCCCAGCATTTT.

This clone has only one observation. This chain joins TRBV7-2 and TRBJ1-2; TRBD1 agrees at 8 bases. After removal of 1 base from V and 7 bases from J, the junction contained 2 bases not matched to a gene. The V gene's germline CDR1 is SGHTA and CDR2 FQGNSA. The CDR3 contains 13 residues. CDR3 region: CASSLDRGVGYTF. The CDR3 DNA reads as TGTGCCAGCAGCTTAGACAGGGGGGTTGGCTACACCTTC.

CDR3 nucleotide sequence: TGTGCCAGCAGCTTAGCCGGGACAGGGTTGTATGGCTACACCTTC. This gives the protein CASSLAGTGLYGYTF. The V gene is TRBV7-2, the J gene TRBJ1-2; 9 bases match TRBD1. CDR1 is SGHTA, CDR2 FQGNSA, per germline. V trimming: 0 bases; J trimming: 5 bases; junction bases outside the gene matches: 4. The CDR3 totals 15 residues.

V is TRBV28 and J is TRBJ2-7; D is unresolved. Germline CDR1 reads MDHEN; CDR2 reads SYDVKM. The V and J ends lost 3 bases and 2 bases respectively, with 14 bases between them. The CDR3 has 15 amino acids. The CDR3 loop reads CASSFQYGLAYEQYF. Here the CDR3 DNA reads TGTGCCAGCAGTTTTCAGTATGGCCTCGCCTACGAGCAGTACTTC.

This chain connects TRBV6-5 to TRBJ1-5; the D gene is possibly TRBD1 (6 bases). Trimming pared 6 bases from V and 4 bases from J, leaving 13 bases between. This CDR3 contains 14 residues. Looked up from germline, CDR1 is MNHEY and CDR2 is SVGAGI. CDR3 sequence: CASSSDRWNQPQHF. For the CDR3, the DNA is TGTGCCAGCAGCTCAGACAGGTGGAATCAGCCCCAGCATTTT.

This chain joins TRBV5-1 and TRBJ1-1; a possible D gene is TRBD1 (6 bases). V lost 3 bases to trimming and J lost 0 bases, with 15 bases between them. CDR1 is SGHRS and CDR2 is YFSETQ in the germline V gene. The CDR3 is 16 residues long. The CDR3: CASSSSGGRLNTEAFF. The CDR3 DNA follows: TGCGCCAGCAGCTCGAGCGGGGGGCGGCTGAACACTGAAGCTTTCTTT.

The rearrangement links TRBV28 to TRBJ1-2; D remains ambiguous. This CDR3 is built from 12 residues. Germline V lookup: CDR1 MDHEN, CDR2 SYDVKM. V was shortened by 5 bases and J by 7 bases, with 11 bases between the two germline ends. The CDR3 loop is CASSSTHGGYTF. In DNA, the CDR3 is TGTGCCAGCAGTAGTACTCACGGTGGCTACACCTTC.

The sample holds a few counts of this clone. The chain couples TRBV19 to TRBJ2-6; TRBD1 might be the D (6 bases). CDR3 length: 17 amino acids. The ends were cut back, 6 bases at V and 0 bases at J, with 15 bases in the middle. The germline V gene has CDR1 LNHDA and CDR2 SQIVND (reference sequence). Here the CDR3 reads CASRGTLTSSGANVLTF. For the CDR3, the DNA is TGTGCCAGTAGAGGGACACTTACCTCCTCTGGGGCCAACGTCCTGACTTTC.

The rearrangement uses TRBV5-8 and TRBJ2-3, with TRBD1 matching 7 bases. The CDR3 is 16 residues long. V gave up 4 bases and J gave up 0 bases; unmatched junction bases: 8. CDR1 is SGHTS and CDR2 is YDEGEE in the germline V gene. This CDR3 is CASSTGTALSTDTQYF. CDR3 nucleotide sequence: TGTGCCAGCAGCACAGGGACAGCCCTAAGCACAGATACGCAGTATTTT.

This chain joins TRBV28 and TRBJ1-3; 7 bases align to TRBD1. Germline values: CDR1 MDHEN, CDR2 SYDVKM. The trim removed 6 bases at V and 1 base at J, leaving 3 bases unmatched. The CDR3 extends over 14 amino acids. CDR3 region: CASSRTGSGNTIYF. The CDR3 DNA reads as TGTGCCAGCAGCCGGACAGGATCTGGAAACACCATATATTTT.

This chain joins TRBV6-5 and TRBJ1-2, with D possibly being TRBD1 (6 bases). V was clipped by 6 bases and J by 2 bases, with 16 bases between them. The germline V gene encodes CDR1 MNHEY and CDR2 SVGAGI. The CDR3 has 15 amino acids. CDR3 in DNA: TGTGCCAGCAGACCCTGGGGGGGGGCGAACTATGGCTACACCTTC. It codes for CASRPWGGANYGYTF.

This clone was counted a few times. The genes are TRBV7-2 and TRBJ2-1; 9 nucleotides agree with TRBD2. The ends lost 5 bases at V and 7 bases at J; junction bases unmatched: 15. This CDR3 has 17 amino acids. The germline V gene encodes CDR1 SGHTA and CDR2 FQGNSA. The CDR3: CASSPSVGRGRANEQFF. CDR3 nucleotide sequence: TGTGCCAGCAGCCCCTCCGTTGGGCGCGGGAGGGCTAATGAGCAGTTCTTC.

This chain connects TRBV10-1 to TRBJ2-7; D is possibly TRBD1 (6 bases). The germline V gene has CDR1 WNHNN and CDR2 SYGVQD (reference sequence). The CDR3 has 14 amino acids. V dropped 2 bases and J dropped 6 bases, with 14 bases sitting between them. The CDR3 is CASSEGTGLGEQYF. CDR3 bases: TGCGCCAGCAGTGAGGGAACAGGGCTAGGCGAGCAGTACTTC.

This chain joins TRBV21-1 and TRBJ1-5; no DNA check was done on the table's D call, TRBD1. TRBV21-1 is deemed a pseudogene. The CDR3 is made up of 16 amino acids. The CDR3 spells CASSSLLTGSNQPQHF. CDR3 coding DNA: TGTGCCAGCAGCAGCCTACTGACAGGGAGCAATCAGCCCCAGCATTTT.

The CDR3 loop reads CASRQGAGQPQHF. CDR3 bases: TGTGCCAGCAGACAGGGGGCAGGTCAGCCCCAGCATTTT. The chain couples TRBV28 to TRBJ1-5; 9 nucleotides line up with TRBD1. V was clipped by 6 bases and J by 6 bases; unmatched bases: 3. Germline V gene lookup returns CDR1 MDHEN and CDR2 SYDVKM. This CDR3 comprises 13 residues.

In this sample, this clone turned up once. The chain combines TRBV24-1 with TRBJ2-1; 14 nucleotides line up with TRBD2. The CDR3 consists of 14 residues. V shed 7 bases, J shed 7 bases, and the junction held 2 bases outside the gene matches. The germline V gene has CDR1 KGHDR and CDR2 SFDVKD. The CDR3: CATRTSGGANEQFF. In nucleotides, the CDR3 is TGTGCCACCAGGACTAGCGGGGGGGCAAATGAGCAGTTCTTC.